Each of the 28 T cell receptor beta chains below was sequenced from the same sample in a study of blood T cell repertoires in COVID-19. Libraries were prepared by immunoSEQ multiplex PCR; TCRdb keeps only in-frame clonotypes and omits some of them. Of approximately 300,000 clones in the sample, about 85% were seen once. Sample: peripheral blood. The receptors stem from a man in his late teens or twenties with active or convalescent COVID-19.

This clone occurred once. The CDR3 reads CASSSLAGTLNTEAFF. As DNA, the CDR3 is TGTGCCAGCAGCTCACTTGCCGGGACACTGAACACTGAAGCTTTCTTT. The chain carries TRBV5-6 and TRBJ1-1, with a weak D call TRBD1 (6 bases). Per the germline V gene, CDR1 is SGHDT and CDR2 is YYEEEE. V lost 3 bases and J 0 bases, leaving 15 bases between the germline ends. This CDR3 is 16 amino acids long.

The rearrangement joins TRBV12-2 to TRBJ2-1; TRBD2 is the table's D call, not checked against the DNA. TRBV12-2 is listed as a pseudogene. The CDR3 extends over 20 amino acids. For the CDR3, the DNA is TGTGCAAGTCGCTTAGTCGGTACGGTCGCTAGCGGGAAATTGGGCAATGAGCAGTTCTTC. Translation gives CASRLVGTVASGKLGNEQFF.

Concerning this clone itself: The sample carries other DNA sequences with the same CDR3. The CDR3 nucleotides read TGCGCCAGCAGCTTAGGACAATCCTACAATGAGCAGTTCTTC. This codes for CASSLGQSYNEQFF. The chain joins TRBV5-1 to TRBJ2-1, with TRBD1 as a possible D gene (5 bases). Trimming removed 2 bases from V and 1 base from J, with 7 bases in between. Germline assignment: CDR1 SGHRS and CDR2 YFSETQ. The CDR3 spans 14 residues.

V gene TRBV10-3 combines with J gene TRBJ2-1, with 11 nucleotides matching TRBD2. The CDR3 totals 15 residues. In germline, CDR1 is ENHRY, CDR2 SYGVKD. J was trimmed by 8 bases and V by 7 bases; bases with no gene match: 10. CDR3 loop: CAITSSSGGYDEQFF. The CDR3 DNA follows: TGTGCCATCACCTCATCTAGCGGGGGGTATGATGAGCAGTTCTTC.

The V gene is TRBV5-5, the J gene TRBJ2-7, with a possible D match to TRBD2 (6 bases). CDR1 is SGHKS and CDR2 is YYEKEE in the germline V gene (reference sequence). Trimming stripped 2 bases from V and 0 bases from J, with 9 bases between. This CDR3 contains 14 residues. CDR3 in DNA: TGTGCCAGCAGCTTTTCCGGGAGCTCCTACGAGCAGTACTTC. Amino acids: CASSFSGSSYEQYF. Combining the CDR3 with reference TRBV5-5 and TRBJ2-7 gives the whole variable domain DAGVTQSPTHLIKTRGQQVTLRCSPISGHKSVSWYQQVLGQGPQFIFQYYEKEERGRGNFPDRFSARQFPNYSSELNVNALLLGDSALYLCASSFSGSSYEQYFGPGTRLTVT.

This chain uses TRBV2 with TRBJ2-3, with D perhaps matching TRBD1 (6 bases). The V gene lost 7 bases and the J gene lost 1 base, with 15 bases spanning the gap. Germline V gives CDR1 SNHLY, CDR2 FYNNEI. The CDR3 length is 15 residues. The CDR3 DNA is TGTGCCAGCATTAGCAAGGGGGTCGGCACAGATACGCAGTATTTT. This encodes CASISKGVGTDTQYF.

This clone was detected only once. The chain links TRBV15 to TRBJ2-1, with D tentatively TRBD1 (5 bases). The V gene lost 0 bases and the J gene lost 4 bases, with 10 bases spanning the gap. The CDR3 loop spans 15 amino acids. Per the germline V gene, CDR1 is LNHNV and CDR2 is YYDKDF (reference sequence). CDR3 DNA: TGTGCCACCAGCAGAGAGACAGCCGTTTACAATGAGCAGTTCTTC. The encoded protein is CATSRETAVYNEQFF.

This chain connects TRBV27 to TRBJ1-2; TRBD1 aligns across 7 bases. This CDR3 region has 15 residues. Germline V gene sequence: CDR1 MNHEY, CDR2 SMNVEV (reference sequence). J gave up 4 bases and V 4 bases, and 9 bases lay outside the gene matches. CDR3 DNA sequence: TGTGCCAGCAGTTCACAGGGGACTCCTATCTATGGCTACACCTTC. Translated, it gives CASSSQGTPIYGYTF.

The chain combines TRBV7-9 with TRBJ2-1, with TRBD2 matching 11 bases. Looked up from germline, CDR1 is SEHNR and CDR2 is FQNEAQ (reference sequence). The CDR3 has 16 amino acids. V was pared by 5 bases and J by 5 bases, with 8 bases of the junction left unmatched. In DNA form, the CDR3 reads TGTGCCAGCAGCCTTGCGGGACTAGCGGCAGACAATGAGCAGTTCTTC. This codes for CASSLAGLAADNEQFF.

This rearrangement joins TRBV11-3 to TRBJ2-2; D perhaps matches TRBD1 (6 bases). Germline CDR1 and CDR2: SGHNT and YENEEA. Trimming stripped 5 bases from V and 7 bases from J, with 17 bases between. CDR3 length: 15 amino acids. The DNA for the CDR3 is TGTGCCAGCAGCATAACTCAGGGGCTTGTCGGGGAGCTGTTTTTT. Encoded protein: CASSITQGLVGELFF.

The chain links TRBV5-1 to TRBJ1-6, with D possibly matching TRBD1 (6 bases). This CDR3 is 15 amino acids long. The germline V and J ends were trimmed by 2 bases and 6 bases, with 12 bases remaining between them. In germline, CDR1 is SGHRS, CDR2 YFSETQ. The CDR3 sequence: CASSLSPRGNSPLHF. In DNA form, the CDR3 reads TGCGCCAGCAGCTTAAGTCCCAGGGGTAATTCACCCCTCCACTTT.

The chain employs TRBV3-1 (or the pseudogene TRBV3-2) and TRBJ1-1; no clear D gene. The germline V gene has CDR1 LGHDT and CDR2 YNNKEL (reference sequence). The V and J ends lost 0 bases and 6 bases respectively, with 17 bases between them. The CDR3 totals 16 residues. Here the CDR3 reads CASSQDPDQRRAEAFF. CDR3 bases: TGTGCCAGCAGCCAAGATCCCGATCAACGGAGGGCTGAAGCTTTCTTT.

The chain is built from TRBV7-3 and TRBJ2-2, with D possibly matching TRBD1 (5 bases). Between the trimmed V and J ends, which lost 0 bases and 1 base, there was a span of 9 bases. Per germline, CDR1 SGHTA and CDR2 FQGTGA. This CDR3 has 16 residues. CDR3 bases: TGTGCCAGCAGCTTAACAGGGGCCCAGAACACCGGGGAGCTGTTTTTT. Translating it yields CASSLTGAQNTGELFF.

The rearrangement joins TRBV10-3 to TRBJ1-2; D is possibly TRBD1 (6 bases). There are 13 residues in the CDR3. Germline CDR1 ENHRY, CDR2 SYGVKD. The V and J ends lost 7 bases and 6 bases respectively, with 15 bases between them. CDR3 nucleotide sequence: TGTGCCATCACTCCGGACAGTTTGGATGGCTACACCTTC. As protein: CAITPDSLDGYTF.

The chain recombines TRBV27 with TRBJ2-1; 9 bases fit TRBD1. V was pared by 0 bases and J by 5 bases, with 2 bases of the junction left unmatched. Per the germline V gene, CDR1 is MNHEY and CDR2 is SMNVEV (reference sequence). This CDR3 is 15 amino acids long. CDR3 coding DNA: TGTGCCAGCAGTTTATCCGGGACAGGGAACAATGAGCAGTTCTTC. Amino acids: CASSLSGTGNNEQFF.

The chain is built from TRBV15 and TRBJ2-3; 9 bases fit TRBD2. This CDR3 region has 13 residues. Germline V gives CDR1 LNHNV, CDR2 YYDKDF (reference sequence). Trimming cost V 8 bases and J 4 bases; bases outside gene matches: 4. DNA for the CDR3: TGTGCCACCGTAGCGGGGGCCTCAGATACGCAGTATTTT. It translates to CATVAGASDTQYF.

The J gene is TRBJ1-5, the V gene TRBV15, with 7 bases identical to TRBD1. This CDR3 is 17 amino acids long. Trimming removed 0 bases from V and 1 base from J; junction bases left unmatched: 6. CDR1 and CDR2 from the germline V gene are LNHNV and YYDKDF (reference sequence). The CDR3 here is CATSREPGQRSNQPQHF. CDR3 in DNA: TGTGCCACCAGCAGAGAACCGGGACAGCGAAGCAATCAGCCCCAGCATTTT.

This clone was seen just once. The V call is TRBV11-2, the J call TRBJ2-5; D not resolved. The CDR3 loop spans 12 amino acids. With 0 bases removed from V and 4 bases from J, the gap between germline ends came to 3 bases. Per the germline V gene, CDR1 is SGHAT and CDR2 is FQNNGV. The CDR3 loop reads CASSLDVETQYF. The CDR3 coding sequence is TGTGCCAGCAGCTTAGACGTAGAGACCCAGTACTTC.

The chain employs TRBV28 and TRBJ2-2; 8 bases fit TRBD1. After removal of 7 bases from V and 8 bases from J, the junction contained 12 bases not matched to a gene. Germline V gives CDR1 MDHEN, CDR2 SYDVKM. The CDR3 totals 15 residues. CDR3 sequence reads: CASIQEQGVTGELFF. The CDR3 nucleotides are TGTGCCAGCATTCAGGAACAGGGGGTGACTGGGGAGCTGTTTTTT.

The V call is TRBV7-2, the J call TRBJ2-1; perhaps TRBD2 as D (7 bases). The CDR3 extends over 17 amino acids. The germline V gene has CDR1 SGHTA and CDR2 FQGNSA. V was shortened by 5 bases and J by 4 bases, with 21 bases between the two germline ends. CDR3 loop: CASSPGQGGATYNEQFF. Written as DNA, the CDR3 is TGTGCCAGCAGCCCTGGGCAAGGGGGGGCAACTTACAATGAGCAGTTCTTC. The full variable domain, its missing parts supplied by reference TRBV7-2 and TRBJ2-1, is GAGVSQSPSNKVTEKGKDVELRCDPISGHTALYWYRQSLGQGLEFLIYFQGNSAPDKSGLPSDRFSAERTGGSVSTLTIQRTQQEDSAVYLCASSPGQGGATYNEQFFGPGTRLTVL.

V usage is TRBV12-3 or TRBV12-4 and J usage is TRBJ1-5, with TRBD1 matching over 7 bases. V was pared by 8 bases and J by 7 bases, with 8 bases of the junction left unmatched. The CDR3 extends over 13 amino acids. CDR3 region: CASATGARQPQHF. The CDR3 DNA reads as TGTGCCAGCGCAACAGGGGCAAGGCAGCCCCAGCATTTT.

This chain's CDR3 is CASGAQGVVGELFF. The DNA of the CDR3 is TGTGCCAGCGGAGCACAGGGGGTCGTCGGGGAGCTGTTTTTT. The rearrangement joins TRBV2 to TRBJ2-2; 8 positions match TRBD1. Germline-derived CDR1 and CDR2 are SNHLY and FYNNEI. The CDR3 covers 14 residues. V shed 8 bases and J 7 bases; nucleotides not matched to a gene: 9. The full variable domain, with the rest looked up from reference TRBV2 and TRBJ2-2, is EPEVTQTPSHQVTQMGQEVILRCVPISNHLYFYWYRQILGQKVEFLVSFYNNEISEKSEIFDDQFSVERPDGSNFTLKIRSTKLEDSAMYFCASGAQGVVGELFFGEGSRLTVL.

The chain is built from TRBV7-3 and TRBJ2-1, with 8 bases fitting TRBD1. CDR1 is SGHTA, CDR2 FQGTGA, per germline. The trim removed 1 base at V and 6 bases at J, leaving 8 bases unmatched. The CDR3 extends over 16 amino acids. The CDR3 region has the DNA TGTGCCAGCAGCTTAAACCCAGCAGGGGGCGGCAATGAGCAGTTCTTC. Translation: CASSLNPAGGGNEQFF.

In this sample, this clone turned up a few times. The chain recombines TRBV4-1 with TRBJ1-1, with D hard to call. The germline CDR1 and CDR2 sequences are MGHRA and YSYEKL. Trimming removed 1 base from V and 0 bases from J, with 18 bases in between. This CDR3 contains 18 residues. This chain's CDR3 is CASSQVLFQPEMNTEAFF. The CDR3 nucleotides read TGCGCCAGCAGCCAAGTGCTATTTCAACCCGAAATGAACACTGAAGCTTTCTTT.

The V call is TRBV11-2, the J call TRBJ2-7; possibly TRBD1 for D (6 bases). The germline V gene encodes CDR1 SGHAT and CDR2 FQNNGV. V shed 1 base and J shed 5 bases, with 18 bases lying between them. The CDR3 sequence is 16 residues long. The chain's CDR3 is CASSLVSRRGIHEQYF. CDR3 DNA sequence: TGTGCCAGCAGCTTAGTAAGCCGCAGGGGAATCCACGAGCAGTACTTC.

This chain links TRBV6-2 or TRBV6-3 with TRBJ2-1, with a weak D call TRBD2 (6 bases). Germline CDR1 reads MNHEY; CDR2 reads SVGEGT. CDR3 size: 15 residues. V was clipped by 6 bases and J by 0 bases, with 12 bases between them. The CDR3 sequence: CASSKAGSSYNEQFF. In DNA form, the CDR3 reads TGTGCCAGCAGCAAGGCGGGGAGCTCCTACAATGAGCAGTTCTTC.

There are a few counts of this clone. J is TRBJ2-7 and V is TRBV3-1 (or the pseudogene TRBV3-2), with a tentative D call TRBD2 (5 bases). Trimming removed 3 bases from V and 4 bases from J, with 7 bases in between. The CDR3 spans 12 residues. In germline, CDR1 is LGHDT, CDR2 YNNKEL (reference sequence). CDR3 DNA: TGTGCCAGCAGCCACGGGGTTTACGAGCAGTACTTC. Translation: CASSHGVYEQYF.

This sequence joins TRBV3-1 (or the pseudogene TRBV3-2) and TRBJ2-1; 8 bases fit TRBD2. J was trimmed by 5 bases and V by 6 bases; bases with no gene match: 9. The CDR3 consists of 15 residues. Looked up from germline, CDR1 is LGHDT and CDR2 is YNNKEL (reference sequence). CDR3 nucleotide sequence: TGTGCCAGCAGATTGTGGCGGGGGGAAAACAATGAGCAGTTCTTC. This encodes CASRLWRGENNEQFF.